The sequence of this T cell receptor beta chain was determined in a study of graft-versus-host responses after intestinal transplantation. The method was immunoSEQ multiplex PCR; TCRdb's version includes in-frame clones alone and lacks a portion of them. The repertoire holds roughly 110,000 clones, with roughly 87% as singletons. Note on this clone: The antigen is unknown.

The germline gives CDR1 SGHVS, CDR2 FQNEAQ. This CDR3 spans 14 amino acids. V was clipped by 5 bases and J by 2 bases, with 13 bases between them. This clonotype originated in a human donor who was the organ donor for an intestinal transplant. V and J are TRBV7-8 and TRBJ2-7, with D possibly TRBD2 on 6 matching bases. This sample comprised unstimulated CD4+ T cells sorted from spleen or lymph node cells, obtained before transplant. The CDR3 here is CASSPLAQTYEQYF. DNA of the CDR3: TGTGCCAGCAGCCCACTAGCACAAACCTACGAGCAGTACTTC.